Sequencing of this T cell receptor (beta chain) was carried out in a study of blood T cells in healthy people across ages. On the study more broadly: With template switching, about one barcoded beta molecule was captured per two T cells. General study results and limits: TCR beta diversity per million T cells fell roughly linearly with age.

This CDR3 has 15 amino acids. Deletions cut 2 bases from V and 3 bases from J, with 13 bases between. Germline-derived CDR1 and CDR2 are SEHNR and FQNEAQ (reference sequence). Together with a sample-barcoded 5' primer, a J-beta primer mix was included in a second PCR lasting about 6 to 11 cycles. Per-sample output comprised a minimum of 3 million paired-end reads containing CDR3. TCRdb reprocessed the 5' RACE reads with MiXCR, giving one entry per CDR3 protein. This sample yields around 1.5 million distinct CDR3 sequences, of which about 40% are seen a single time; under 8% belongs to the top ten. There were at least 5.5 micrograms of total RNA extracted from every sample. In regard to this clonotype: Its antigen is not known.

The source is a young woman in good health. The sample consisted of blood. The chain recombines TRBV7-9 with TRBJ1-2; maybe TRBD1 (6 bases). The CDR3 reads CASSLPETGHYGYTF. The CDR3 region has the DNA TGTGCCAGCAGCTTACCAGAGACAGGACACTATGGCTACACCTTC.